This TCR beta chain was obtained from a study of radiation and T cells in renal cell carcinoma. With regard to this clone: Its cognate antigen is unknown.

Regarding the study as a whole: Top tumor clonotypes rose in blood 2 weeks post-radiation, then contracted.

In germline, CDR1 is SGDLS, CDR2 YYNGEE. This CDR3 has 13 amino acids. The germline V and J ends were trimmed by 6 bases and 0 bases, with 9 bases remaining between them. Time point of the sample: blood 4 weeks post-SBRT, at nephrectomy. Documented treatment: 15 Gy SBRT to primary tumor, nephrectomy 4 weeks later. Nephrectomy followed 15 Gy stereotactic body radiation by 4 weeks. After SBRT, blood was collected at 2 and 4 weeks, plus baseline. Clones were read by immunoSEQ multiplex PCR, and TCRdb kept only the in-frame ones, dropping some. Among about 77,000 clones listed, less than 90% were seen once.

This TCR derives from a woman aged 60-75 years with renal cell carcinoma. The rearrangement uses TRBV9 and TRBJ1-2; D uncertain. Sequencing was performed on blood, taken from a patient whose treatment included radiotherapy and nephrectomy. The CDR3 spells CASNGQANYGYTF. The CDR3, as DNA: TGTGCCAGCAACGGGCAGGCTAACTATGGCTACACCTTC.